A single sample is the source of the 19 T cell receptor beta chains below, sequenced in a study of T cells in Graves' hyperthyroidism and ophthalmopathy. Authors of the study amplified TCR beta CDR3 regions from RNA transcripts. First-round RT-PCR with HTBI primers amplified the TCR CDR3 region. TCRdb reanalysed the multiplex PCR reads using MiXCR and keeps one entry per CDR3 protein. The sample lists around 190,000 distinct CDR3 sequences, around a sixth occurring once. Sequencing was performed on blood. These receptors all stem from a woman aged 45-59 years with Graves' hyperthyroidism.

This clonotype was detected ten times or more. V usage is TRBV7-8 and J usage is TRBJ1-2; no clear D gene. The CDR3 is made up of 15 amino acids. Germline V CDR1 and CDR2: SGHVS, FQNEAQ. Trimming stripped 1 base from V and 5 bases from J, with 14 bases between. Here the CDR3 DNA reads TGTGCCAGCAGCTTAGTCCGGGAGTCCCTGTATGGCTACACCTTC. It yields the protein CASSLVRESLYGYTF.

This clonotype appeared a single time. The chain recombines TRBV28 with TRBJ1-4; possibly TRBD1 for D (6 bases). CDR3 length equals 16 residues. V shed 5 bases and J shed 6 bases, with 19 bases lying between them. Germline V gene lookup returns CDR1 MDHEN and CDR2 SYDVKM. CDR3 protein: CASSLQGGGADEKLFF. The CDR3 DNA sequence: TGTGCCAGCAGTCTCCAAGGTGGGGGGGCAGATGAAAAACTGTTTTTT.

The CDR3: CASSLAIFGLEQFF. In nucleotides, the CDR3 is TGTGCCAGCAGCTTGGCCATCTTTGGGCTTGAGCAGTTCTTC. The genes are TRBV5-8 and TRBJ2-1; D call uncertain. The germline CDR1 and CDR2 sequences are SGHTS and YDEGEE. There are 14 residues in the CDR3. Trimming removed 0 bases from V and 9 bases from J, with 13 bases in between.

The J gene is TRBJ1-1, the V gene TRBV30, with D unresolved. Trimming took 4 bases from V and 3 from J, leaving 9 bases between them. This CDR3 has 12 residues. Germline CDR1 and CDR2: GTSNPN and SVGIG (reference sequence). In DNA form, the CDR3 reads TGTGCCTGGAACGCCGGGCACACTGAAGCTTTCTTT. This gives the protein CAWNAGHTEAFF.

This clonotype was counted ten times or more. Germline is not matched at one junction end, which may reflect a read error. This CDR3 is CASRGQGSSEQYF. CDR3 DNA: TGTGCCAGTAGGGGACAGGGGTCCTCCGAGCAGTACTTC. The chain couples TRBV7-3 to TRBJ2-7, with 10 positions matching TRBD1. The CDR3 has 13 residues. Germline V gene lookup returns CDR1 SGHTA and CDR2 FQGTGA.

At least ten counts were recorded for this clonotype. CDR3 nucleotide sequence: TGTGCCAGCAGTGAAGGGCTAGCGGGAGCAGTATCCTACAATGAGCAGTTCTTC. Amino acid sequence: CASSEGLAGAVSYNEQFF. The chain has TRBV25-1 and TRBJ2-1, with 10 bases identical to TRBD2. Trimming cost V 2 bases and J 1 base; bases outside gene matches: 8. The germline CDR1 and CDR2 sequences are MGHDK and SYGVNS. CDR3 length equals 18 residues.

As regards this clonotype: A much larger clone sits a single nucleotide away, making a read error possible. The J gene is TRBJ2-3, the V gene TRBV28; a weak D match, TRBD2 (6 bases). The V gene's germline CDR1 is MDHEN and CDR2 SYDVKM. The CDR3 consists of 16 residues. V gave up 5 bases and J gave up 5 bases, with 20 bases separating them. CDR3 nucleotide sequence: TGTGCCAGCAGTCTCGGTAGCGGACCCGCGGGAGATACGCAGTATTTT. Its protein is CASSLGSGPAGDTQYF. Filled out from reference TRBV28 and TRBJ2-3, the complete variable domain reads DVKVTQSSRYLVKRTGEKVFLECVQDMDHENMFWYRQDPGLGLRLIYFSYDVKMKEKGDIPEGYSVSREKKERFSLILESASTNQTSMYLCASSLGSGPAGDTQYFGPGTRLTVL.

Many counts were recorded for this clonotype. V usage is TRBV12-3 or TRBV12-4 and J usage is TRBJ2-7; tentatively, D is TRBD2 (5 bases). The length of the CDR3 is 13 residues. The V gene lost 7 bases and the J gene lost 8 bases, with 18 bases spanning the gap. CDR3: CASNGLRRVQQYF. DNA of the CDR3: TGTGCCAGCAACGGGCTGAGGCGGGTGCAGCAGTACTTC.

This clonotype was seen ten or more times. The gene calls are TRBV5-8 and TRBJ2-3, with D perhaps matching TRBD1 (6 bases). Germline CDR1 reads SGHTS; CDR2 reads YDEGEE. V was cut by 3 bases and J by 4 bases, with 9 bases left in between. The CDR3 is made up of 13 amino acids. The chain's CDR3 is CASSSTGADTQYF. As DNA, the CDR3 is TGTGCCAGCAGCTCGACAGGAGCAGATACGCAGTATTTT.

This clonotype was counted ten times or more. The chain links TRBV27 to TRBJ1-1; D gene unclear. Trimming cost V 8 bases and J 3 bases, with 22 bases left between them. This CDR3 region has 16 residues. The germline CDR1 and CDR2 sequences are MNHEY and SMNVEV (reference sequence). Written as DNA, the CDR3 is TGTGCCAGCTCCTATGGAGGAGGGTCGGCGCACACTGAAGCTTTCTTT. This codes for CASSYGGGSAHTEAFF.

This clonotype was counted ten times or more. The V and J genes are TRBV7-9 and TRBJ2-1; 7 bases are shared with TRBD2. CDR3 length equals 20 residues. The germline V gene encodes CDR1 SEHNR and CDR2 FQNEAQ (reference sequence). The V and J ends lost 6 bases and 2 bases, in that order; junction bases with no gene match: 22. The CDR3 here is CASRPFSGTSKEGPYNEQFF. The CDR3 DNA reads as TGTGCCAGCAGACCATTCAGCGGGACCTCCAAGGAGGGCCCCTACAATGAGCAGTTCTTC. The complete variable domain, with remaining parts taken from reference TRBV7-9 and TRBJ2-1, reads DTGVSQNPRHKITKRGQNVTFRCDPISEHNRLYWYRQTLGQGPEFLTYFQNEAQLEKSRLLSDRFSAERPKGSFSTLEIQRTEQGDSAMYLCASRPFSGTSKEGPYNEQFFGPGTRLTVL.

This clonotype was detected a few times. CDR3 coding DNA: TGTGCCAGCAGGTCCGGGACGTACGGAAACACCATATATTTT. Amino acid sequence: CASRSGTYGNTIYF. The chain employs TRBV7-6 and TRBJ1-3, with D tentatively TRBD1 (5 bases). Trimming stripped 6 bases from V and 4 bases from J, with 13 bases between. CDR3 length: 14 residues. The germline gives CDR1 SGHVS, CDR2 FNYEAQ.

The gene calls are TRBV4-1 and TRBJ2-7; 9 bases fit TRBD2. V lost 3 bases and J lost 4; bases outside the gene matches: 10. The CDR3 is made up of 16 amino acids. CDR1 is MGHRA and CDR2 is YSYEKL in the germline V gene. The CDR3 region is CASSHQLGLASYEQYF. Written as DNA, the CDR3 is TGCGCCAGCAGCCACCAACTAGGACTAGCGAGTTACGAGCAGTACTTC.

This clonotype was detected ten times or more. The genes are TRBV6-2 or TRBV6-3 and TRBJ2-1, with D unclear. V lost 2 bases and J 0 bases, leaving 11 bases between the germline ends. Looked up from germline, CDR1 is MNHEY and CDR2 is SVGEGT. This CDR3 has 16 residues. The CDR3 spells CASSYIRVSSYNEQFF. DNA for the CDR3: TGTGCCAGCAGTTACATACGGGTGAGCTCCTACAATGAGCAGTTCTTC.

The V gene is TRBV20-1, the J gene TRBJ1-1; TRBD1 might be the D (5 bases). Looked up from germline, CDR1 is DFQATT and CDR2 is SNEGSKA (reference sequence). Trimming removed 6 bases from V and 5 bases from J, with 16 bases in between. CDR3 size: 13 residues. The chain's CDR3 is CSAQEGYGTEAFF. The CDR3 DNA reads TGCAGTGCCCAGGAGGGGTATGGTACTGAAGCTTTCTTT.

The V gene is TRBV7-9, the J gene TRBJ1-1; D call uncertain. Trimming removed 2 bases from V and 5 bases from J, with 9 bases in between. This CDR3 is built from 13 residues. Per the germline V gene, CDR1 is SEHNR and CDR2 is FQNEAQ (reference sequence). The CDR3 spells CASSLSGETEAFF. DNA for the CDR3: TGTGCCAGCAGCTTATCCGGGGAAACTGAAGCTTTCTTT.

This clonotype was recorded at least ten times. The chain uses TRBV2 and TRBJ2-7; 10 bases are a match to TRBD1. V shed 3 bases, J shed 2 bases, and the junction held 10 bases outside the gene matches. This CDR3 is built from 17 residues. CDR1 is SNHLY, CDR2 FYNNEI, per germline. CDR3 sequence (DNA): TGTGCCAGCAGTGACGGACAGGGGGTTTCACCCACCTACGAGCAGTACTTC. It translates to CASSDGQGVSPTYEQYF.

This clonotype was recorded many times. The gene calls are TRBV11-3 and TRBJ2-4; D remains unclear. The ends were cut back, 5 bases at V and 1 base at J, with 6 bases in the middle. The CDR3 length is 13 residues. The V gene's germline CDR1 is SGHNT and CDR2 YENEEA. This CDR3 reads CASSPPAKNIQYF. CDR3 in DNA: TGTGCCAGCAGCCCCCCCGCCAAAAACATTCAGTACTTC.

At least ten counts were recorded for this clonotype. V and J are TRBV20-1 and TRBJ2-1; 9 bases align to TRBD2. This CDR3 spans 15 amino acids. Trimming took 4 bases from V and 9 from J; bases not matched to a gene: 13. Looked up from germline, CDR1 is DFQATT and CDR2 is SNEGSKA (reference sequence). The CDR3 DNA is TGCAGTGCTAATGGGCGGGAGGGCCGCAGAGTTGAGCAGTTCTTC. This sequence encodes CSANGREGRRVEQFF.